This paragraph reports one T cell receptor beta chain. The data are from a study of cytomegalovirus exposure and HLA in healthy donors. This CDR3 is built from 11 residues. V lost 6 bases, J lost 4 bases, and 3 bases stayed unmatched. Germline values: CDR1 DFQATT, CDR2 SNEGSKA (reference sequence). The PCR had 60 Vbeta and 13 Jbeta primers. The protocol was immunoSEQ multiplex PCR, while the TCRdb copy is restricted to in-frame clones and leaves out a portion. The sample holds roughly 140,000 clones; about 78% are singletons and the top ten take almost 4%. The material sequenced was PBMCs. The TCR originated in a man between 18 and 29 years old in good health and CMV-seronegative. V and J are TRBV20-1 and TRBJ2-7, with 7 bases that match TRBD1. CDR3 loop: CSALDRYEQYF. In nucleotides, the CDR3 is TGCAGTGCCTTGGACAGGTACGAGCAGTACTTC.